These T cell receptor beta chains were read from a single sample in a study of blood T cell repertoires in COVID-19. Sequencing was performed with immunoSEQ multiplex PCR; in TCRdb, only in-frame clones are kept and a portion is missing. The profile shows roughly 180,000 clones, about 86% of them singletons. Sequences were obtained from PBMCs or T cells enriched from blood (not recorded which). The receptor source for this set is a woman aged 50 to 60 in a cohort exposed to, infected with or recovered from COVID-19 (not recorded which). Both conserved end residues are part of each CDR3. The order of the fields is V gene, D gene, CDR3 protein. The D gene is left open where the match is weak.

V: TRBV16; D: TRBD1; CDR3: CASSQFGIGQDNQPQHF
V: TRBV19; D: TRBD1; CDR3: CASSIEDRVWDQPQHF
V: TRBV7-9; D: .; CDR3: CASSSVHEQYF
V: TRBV5-6; D: TRBD1; CDR3: CASSEIGTGSLFTGELFF
V: TRBV10-2; D: TRBD1; CDR3: CASSDIVQGAQPQHF
V: TRBV7-6; D: .; CDR3: CASSLASPSEQYF
V: TRBV30; D: .; CDR3: CAWGRWQNSPLHF
V: TRBV5-6; D: TRBD1; CDR3: CASSSRTGYGNEQFF
V: TRBV4-1; D: .; CDR3: CASVLVHISGMNTEAFF
V: TRBV4-3; D: TRBD1; CDR3: CASSQVPPGGGTDTQYF
V: TRBV12-2; D: .; CDR3: CASRPGVNTEAFF
V: TRBV29-1; D: .; CDR3: CSVDKGDTEAFF
V: TRBV24-1; D: .; CDR3: CATSDYPGELFF
V: TRBV18; D: .; CDR3: CASSSLSTDTQYF
V: TRBV14; D: TRBD1; CDR3: CASSPRDRNTEAFF
V: TRBV6-5; D: TRBD2; CDR3: CASSPGTSVYNEQFF
V: TRBV19; D: TRBD2; CDR3: CASSIAGGPIGEQFF
V: TRBV3-1/TRBV3-2; D: TRBD1; CDR3: CASSPTGARRETQYF
V: TRBV28; D: .; CDR3: CASSLIIGRGSPHF
V: TRBV5-1; D: TRBD2; CDR3: CASAAGGSHEQFF
V: TRBV6-6; D: TRBD1; CDR3: CASSYRGEEQYF
V: TRBV6-5; D: .; CDR3: CASNQNPGLTGELFF
V: TRBV4-3; D: TRBD2; CDR3: CASSQLAGGANTGELFF
V: TRBV4-2; D: TRBD1; CDR3: CASSHGTTGSRELFF
V: TRBV6-5; D: .; CDR3: CASVRMTDSHGELFF
V: TRBV21-1; D: .; CDR3: CASSYIDGSGEQYF
V: TRBV5-8; D: .; CDR3: CASSFRTGSAGQPQHF
V: TRBV7-2; D: .; CDR3: CASSHQGHEQYF
V: TRBV7-3; D: TRBD2; CDR3: CASSFSSGNEQFF
V: TRBV2; D: TRBD1; CDR3: CASRIQGSSYEQYF
V: TRBV7-9; D: .; CDR3: CASSLGLGDYEQYF
V: TRBV9; D: TRBD2; CDR3: CASSVVDGGAYGNEQFF
V: TRBV9; D: TRBD1; CDR3: CASSQSQGVTYEQYF
V: TRBV11-2; D: .; CDR3: CASRQAGMGYGYTF
V: TRBV9; D: .; CDR3: CASSVVGTGDTEAFF
V: TRBV24-1; D: .; CDR3: CATSDSGASNEKLFF
V: TRBV28; D: TRBD1; CDR3: CASSPSSGGDYGYTF
V: TRBV6-5; D: TRBD1; CDR3: CASSYPGGGNTIYF
V: TRBV15; D: TRBD2; CDR3: CATSIGTSEANEQFF
V: TRBV3-1/TRBV3-2; D: TRBD2; CDR3: CASSQERGLYTGELFF
V: TRBV24-1; D: .; CDR3: CATSDFSDTQYF
V: TRBV9; D: TRBD2; CDR3: CASSAYASGASTDTQYF
V: TRBV3-1/TRBV3-2; D: TRBD1; CDR3: CASSQSPTGEGADTQYF
V: TRBV28; D: .; CDR3: CASRPLANEKLFF
V: TRBV27; D: TRBD1; CDR3: CASRSTGETGELFF
V: TRBV5-1; D: .; CDR3: CASSLTARTGNTGELFF
V: TRBV10-3; D: TRBD1; CDR3: CAISGGQGHQPQHF
V: TRBV10-1; D: .; CDR3: CASSESTGYSSGNTIYF
V: TRBV27; D: TRBD1; CDR3: CASSLTGAFDTQYF